The 10 T cell receptor beta chains reported below all come from one sample, sequenced in a study of blood T cell repertoires in COVID-19. Using immunoSEQ multiplex PCR, the repertoire was profiled, and TCRdb retains in-frame clones only, with some absent. The sample consists of some 44,000 clones, about 80% of them appearing once. Sequencing was carried out using peripheral blood. These TCRs come from a woman aged 60-70 years with acute or convalescent COVID-19.

V usage is TRBV7-3 and J usage is TRBJ2-5; TRBD2 matches 8 bases. Per the germline V gene, CDR1 is SGHTA and CDR2 is FQGTGA. The CDR3 runs 15 residues. The V segment lost 0 bases and the J segment 3 bases; nucleotides outside the gene matches: 3. DNA of the CDR3: TGTGCCAGCAGCTTAACGGCGGGGGGAAAAGAGACCCAGTACTTC. Protein: CASSLTAGGKETQYF. The full variable domain, its missing parts supplied by reference TRBV7-3 and TRBJ2-5, is GAGVSQTPSNKVTEKGKYVELRCDPISGHTALYWYRQSLGQGPEFLIYFQGTGAADDSGLPNDRFFAVRPEGSVSTLKIQRTERGDSAVYLCASSLTAGGKETQYFGPGTRLLVL.

This clone has more than one count but fewer than ten. The CDR3, as DNA: TGTGCCACCAGTGACCCTGGACCAGGGGACAATGAGCAGTTCTTC. Translation gives CATSDPGPGDNEQFF. The chain couples TRBV24-1 to TRBJ2-1; perhaps TRBD1 as D (6 bases). Germline V gene lookup returns CDR1 KGHDR and CDR2 SFDVKD. Trimming took off 4 bases at V and 5 bases at J, with 14 bases between the two ends. The length of the CDR3 is 15 residues.

This chain joins TRBV5-4 and TRBJ1-2; 8 nucleotides align to TRBD1. With V trimmed by 2 bases and J by 3 bases, 6 bases remained unmatched. CDR1 and CDR2 (germline): SGHNT, YYREEE (reference sequence). CDR3 length: 15 amino acids. For the CDR3, the DNA is TGTGCCAGCAGCTTCTGGACAGGGACAGACTATGGCTACACCTTC. Its translation: CASSFWTGTDYGYTF.

The sample holds a few counts of this clone. The chain has TRBV5-6 and TRBJ1-5, with D unclear. Germline CDR1 reads SGHDT; CDR2 reads YYEEEE. The CDR3 totals 16 residues. V dropped 2 bases and J dropped 5 bases, with 17 bases sitting between them. This CDR3 reads CASSLISLEGHQPQHF. CDR3 bases: TGTGCCAGCAGCTTAATTTCCCTCGAGGGTCATCAGCCCCAGCATTTT.

The chain links TRBV19 to TRBJ1-5; D is undetermined. Trimming took off 7 bases at V and 5 bases at J, with 6 bases between the two ends. Germline assignment: CDR1 LNHDA and CDR2 SQIVND (reference sequence). The CDR3 length is 11 residues. The DNA for the CDR3 is TGTGCCAGTACCCCAGATCAGCCCCAGCATTTT. Its protein product is CASTPDQPQHF.

The chain has TRBV27 and TRBJ2-1; TRBD1 matches 10 bases. The CDR3 spans 15 residues. Germline V gene lookup returns CDR1 MNHEY and CDR2 SMNVEV (reference sequence). J gave up 3 bases and V 5 bases, and 4 bases lay outside the gene matches. The CDR3 DNA reads TGTGCCAGCAGTCCAGACAGGGGGCACTACAATGAGCAGTTCTTC. Its translation is CASSPDRGHYNEQFF.

The J gene is TRBJ1-3, the V gene TRBV10-3; D remains ambiguous. Germline assignment: CDR1 ENHRY and CDR2 SYGVKD. Trimming removed 10 bases from V and 6 bases from J, with 16 bases in between. The CDR3 is 13 residues long. DNA for the CDR3: TGTGCCACCATCTCGGCGGTTCTAAACACCATATATTTT. This translates into CATISAVLNTIYF.

The chain couples TRBV29-1 to TRBJ2-1; 7 bases fit TRBD1. Germline CDR1 is SQVTM and CDR2 is ANQGSEA. The ends lost 7 bases at V and 7 bases at J; junction bases unmatched: 4. The CDR3 sequence is 11 residues long. CDR3 sequence: CSAHRGNEQFF. The DNA of the CDR3 is TGCAGCGCCCACAGGGGAAATGAGCAGTTCTTC.

The J gene is TRBJ2-1, the V gene TRBV11-2; 9 bases align to TRBD1. Per germline, CDR1 SGHAT and CDR2 FQNNGV. The V segment lost 3 bases and the J segment 1 base; nucleotides outside the gene matches: 4. CDR3 size: 16 residues. The CDR3 DNA reads as TGTGCCAGCAGCTTTCTCGGGACAGGGTCCTACAATGAGCAGTTCTTC. As protein: CASSFLGTGSYNEQFF.

This clone has just one count. V and J are TRBV18 and TRBJ2-7, with a possible D match to TRBD1 (5 bases). Germline lookup yields CDR1 KGHSH and CDR2 LQKENI. CDR3 size: 15 residues. V was trimmed by 3 bases and J by 0 bases, leaving 12 bases between them. The CDR3 DNA sequence: TGTGCCAGCTCACCCCAGGGCACGAGCTCCTACGAGCAGTACTTC. This encodes CASSPQGTSSYEQYF.